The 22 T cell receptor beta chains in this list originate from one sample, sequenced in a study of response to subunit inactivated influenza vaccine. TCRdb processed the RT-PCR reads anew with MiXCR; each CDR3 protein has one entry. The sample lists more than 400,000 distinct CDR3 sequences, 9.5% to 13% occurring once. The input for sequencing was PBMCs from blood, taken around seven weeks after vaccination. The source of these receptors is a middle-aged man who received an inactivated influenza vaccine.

The CDR3 here is CASRIVGENTGELFF. The CDR3, as DNA: TGCGCCAGCAGAATAGTCGGAGAGAACACCGGGGAGCTGTTTTTT. The chain combines TRBV4-3 with TRBJ2-2; no reliable D call. Per the germline V gene, CDR1 is LGHNA and CDR2 is YSLEER. The CDR3 sequence is 15 residues long. Deletions cut 6 bases from V and 1 base from J, with 12 bases between.

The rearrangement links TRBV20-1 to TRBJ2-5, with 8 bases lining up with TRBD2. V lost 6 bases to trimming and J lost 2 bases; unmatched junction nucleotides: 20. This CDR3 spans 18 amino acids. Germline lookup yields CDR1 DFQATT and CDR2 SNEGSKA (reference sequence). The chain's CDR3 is CSAPDPGLGLWGQETQYF. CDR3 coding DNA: TGCAGTGCGCCCGACCCGGGACTAGGCCTTTGGGGGCAAGAGACCCAGTACTTC.

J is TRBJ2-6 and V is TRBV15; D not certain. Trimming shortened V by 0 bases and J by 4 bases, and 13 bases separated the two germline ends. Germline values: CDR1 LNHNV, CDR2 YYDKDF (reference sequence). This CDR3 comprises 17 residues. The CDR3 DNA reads TGTGCCACCAGCAGAGAGGCCTCCGCTGTGGGGGCCAACGTCCTGACTTTC. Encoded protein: CATSREASAVGANVLTF.

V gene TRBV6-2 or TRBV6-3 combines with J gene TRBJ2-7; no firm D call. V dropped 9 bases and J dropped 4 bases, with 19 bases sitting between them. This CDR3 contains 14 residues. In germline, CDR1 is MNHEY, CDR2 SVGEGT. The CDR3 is CASNESTEKYEQYF. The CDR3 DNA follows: TGTGCCAGTAACGAATCCACGGAGAAGTACGAGCAGTACTTC.

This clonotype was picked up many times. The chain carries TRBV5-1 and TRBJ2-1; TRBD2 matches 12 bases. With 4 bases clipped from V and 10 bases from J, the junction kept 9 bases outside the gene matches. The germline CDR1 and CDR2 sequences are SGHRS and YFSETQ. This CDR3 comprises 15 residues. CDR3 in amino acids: CASSPTSGGIGEQFF. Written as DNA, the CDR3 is TGCGCCAGCAGCCCTACTAGCGGGGGGATCGGCGAGCAGTTCTTC. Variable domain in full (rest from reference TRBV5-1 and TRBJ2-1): KAGVTQTPRYLIKTRGQQVTLSCSPISGHRSVSWYQQTPGQGLQFLFEYFSETQRNKGNFPGRFSGRQFSNSRSEMNVSTLELGDSALYLCASSPTSGGIGEQFFGPGTRLTVL.

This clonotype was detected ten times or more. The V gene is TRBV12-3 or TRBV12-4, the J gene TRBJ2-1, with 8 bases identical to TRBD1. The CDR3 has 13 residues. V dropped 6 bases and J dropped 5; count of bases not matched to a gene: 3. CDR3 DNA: TGTGCCAGCAGAGACAGGGGAGACAATGAGCAGTTCTTC. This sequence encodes CASRDRGDNEQFF.

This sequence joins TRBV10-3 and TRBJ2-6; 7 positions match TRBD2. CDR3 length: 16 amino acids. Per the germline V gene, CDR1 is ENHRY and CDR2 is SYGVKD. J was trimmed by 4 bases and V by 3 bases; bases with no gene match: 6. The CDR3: CAISDWGGSGANVLTF. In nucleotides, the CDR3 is TGTGCCATCAGTGACTGGGGGGGTTCCGGGGCCAACGTCCTGACTTTC.

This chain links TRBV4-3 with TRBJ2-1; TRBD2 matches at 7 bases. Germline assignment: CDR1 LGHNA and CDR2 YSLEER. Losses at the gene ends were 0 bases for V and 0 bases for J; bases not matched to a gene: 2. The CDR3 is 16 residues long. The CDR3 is CASSQDLAVSYNEQFF. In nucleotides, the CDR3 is TGCGCCAGCAGCCAAGATCTAGCGGTCTCCTACAATGAGCAGTTCTTC.

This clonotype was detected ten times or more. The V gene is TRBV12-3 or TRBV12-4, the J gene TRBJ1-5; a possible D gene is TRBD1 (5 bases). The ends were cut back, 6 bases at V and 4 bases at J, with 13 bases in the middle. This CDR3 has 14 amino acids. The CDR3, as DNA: TGTGCCAGCAGAGTTTTTGAGGGGAATCAGCCCCAGCATTTT. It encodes CASRVFEGNQPQHF.

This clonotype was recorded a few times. As DNA, the CDR3 is TGCAGCGTTGAAGATCGGAGGGCCCGAGGCTCAGCTTTCTTT. The encoded protein is CSVEDRRARGSAFF. This chain uses TRBV29-1 with TRBJ1-1; D is ambiguous. CDR3 length equals 14 residues. V was pared by 0 bases and J by 10 bases, with 18 bases between. Per the germline V gene, CDR1 is SQVTM and CDR2 is ANQGSEA.

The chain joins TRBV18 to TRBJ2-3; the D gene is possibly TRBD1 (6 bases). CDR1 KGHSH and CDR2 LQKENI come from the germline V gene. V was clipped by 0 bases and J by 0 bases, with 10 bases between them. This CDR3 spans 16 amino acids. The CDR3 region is CASSPPGHASTDTQYF. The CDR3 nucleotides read TGTGCCAGCTCACCACCGGGACACGCAAGCACAGATACGCAGTATTTT.

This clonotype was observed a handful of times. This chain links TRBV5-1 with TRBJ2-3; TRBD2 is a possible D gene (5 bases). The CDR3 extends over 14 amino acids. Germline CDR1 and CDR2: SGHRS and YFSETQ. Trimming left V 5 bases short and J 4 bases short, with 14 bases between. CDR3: CASRSGSGPDTQYF. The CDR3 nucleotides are TGCGCCAGCAGGAGCGGTTCGGGTCCAGATACGCAGTATTTT.

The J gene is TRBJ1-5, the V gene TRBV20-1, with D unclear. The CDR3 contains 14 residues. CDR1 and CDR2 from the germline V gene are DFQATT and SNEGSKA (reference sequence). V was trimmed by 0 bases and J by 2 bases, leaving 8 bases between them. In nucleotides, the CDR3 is TGCAGTGCTAGAGATGGCGGAGGCAATCAGCCCCAGCATTTT. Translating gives CSARDGGGNQPQHF.

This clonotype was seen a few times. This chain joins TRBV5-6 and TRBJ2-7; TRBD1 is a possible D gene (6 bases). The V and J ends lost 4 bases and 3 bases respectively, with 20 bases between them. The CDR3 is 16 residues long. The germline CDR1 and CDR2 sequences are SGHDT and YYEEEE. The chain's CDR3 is CASSPKRQAVYYEQYF. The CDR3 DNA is TGTGCCAGCAGCCCTAAAAGACAGGCGGTGTACTACGAGCAGTACTTC.

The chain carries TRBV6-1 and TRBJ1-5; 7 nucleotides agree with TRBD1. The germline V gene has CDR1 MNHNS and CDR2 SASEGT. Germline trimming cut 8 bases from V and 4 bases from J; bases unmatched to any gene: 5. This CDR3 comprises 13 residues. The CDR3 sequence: CASCRDSNQPQHF. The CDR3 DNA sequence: TGTGCCAGCTGTCGGGACAGTAATCAGCCCCAGCATTTT.

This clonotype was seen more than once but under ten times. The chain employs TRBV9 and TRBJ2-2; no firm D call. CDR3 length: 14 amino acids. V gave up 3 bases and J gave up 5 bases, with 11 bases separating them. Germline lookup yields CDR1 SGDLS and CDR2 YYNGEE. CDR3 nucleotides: TGTGCCAGCAGCGCCCACCTCGGGACCGGGGAGCTGTTTTTT. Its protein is CASSAHLGTGELFF.

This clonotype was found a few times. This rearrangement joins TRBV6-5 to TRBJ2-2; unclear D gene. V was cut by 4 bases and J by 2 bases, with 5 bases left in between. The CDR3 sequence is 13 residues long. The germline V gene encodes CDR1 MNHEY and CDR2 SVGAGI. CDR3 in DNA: TGTGCCAGCAGTTTCTATAACACCGGGGAGCTGTTTTTT. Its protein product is CASSFYNTGELFF.

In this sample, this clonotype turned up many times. CDR3 sequence (DNA): TGTGCCAGCAGCTCCCTGACGCGGGACAGGGGGCGATCCGGGGAGCTGTTTTTT. Translating it yields CASSSLTRDRGRSGELFF. This chain connects TRBV5-6 to TRBJ2-2, with TRBD1 matching 12 bases. The CDR3 extends over 18 amino acids. Germline V gene lookup returns CDR1 SGHDT and CDR2 YYEEEE. Unmatched junction bases numbered 12, after V lost 3 bases and J lost 6 bases.

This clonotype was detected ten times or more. The CDR3 sequence is CASSRREDYEQYF. CDR3 DNA sequence: TGTGCCAGCAGCCGTCGGGAAGACTACGAGCAGTACTTC. This chain links TRBV7-2 with TRBJ2-7; possible D gene TRBD2, 5 bases. V lost 5 bases and J lost 3, with 11 bases in between. The CDR3 runs 13 residues. Germline assignment: CDR1 SGHTA and CDR2 FQGNSA.

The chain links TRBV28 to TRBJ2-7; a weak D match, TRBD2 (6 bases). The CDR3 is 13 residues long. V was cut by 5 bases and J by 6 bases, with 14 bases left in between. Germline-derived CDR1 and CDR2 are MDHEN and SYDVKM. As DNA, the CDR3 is TGTGCCAGCAGTCTAAGACTAGAAGGCGAGCAGTACTTC. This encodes CASSLRLEGEQYF.

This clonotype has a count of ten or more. The CDR3 sequence is CSARRDRGGISTDTQYF. CDR3 nucleotides: TGCAGTGCGCGCCGGGACAGGGGGGGGATAAGCACAGATACGCAGTATTTT. The J gene is TRBJ2-3, the V gene TRBV20-1; 11 bases line up with TRBD1. The CDR3 contains 17 residues. V shed 6 bases and J 0 bases; nucleotides not matched to a gene: 11. Germline V lookup: CDR1 DFQATT, CDR2 SNEGSKA (reference sequence).

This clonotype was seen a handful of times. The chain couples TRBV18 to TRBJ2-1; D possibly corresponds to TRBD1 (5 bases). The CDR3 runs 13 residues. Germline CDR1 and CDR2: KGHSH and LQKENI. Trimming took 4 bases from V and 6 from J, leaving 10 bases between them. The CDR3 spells CASSLQGINEQFF. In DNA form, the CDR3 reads TGTGCCAGCTCACTTCAGGGCATCAATGAGCAGTTCTTC.